This paragraph covers one TCR beta chain sequence. Its cognate antigen is unknown. Libraries were prepared by immunoSEQ multiplex PCR; TCRdb keeps only in-frame clonotypes and omits some of them. The sample carries 650,000 to 800,000 clones, 72% recorded once. This record comes from a study of shared clonotypes between healthy human individuals. Findings and caveats of the study: Roughly 5.3% of naive CD4 clonotypes were common to a few donors.

The CDR3 spans 12 residues. The germline V and J ends were trimmed by 4 bases and 0 bases, with 3 bases remaining between them. Germline CDR1 and CDR2: WNHNN and SYGVQD (reference sequence). The clonotype was recovered from a woman in her thirties in good health. The chain joins TRBV10-1 to TRBJ2-5; D gene unclear. Sequencing was performed on memory CD4+ T cells sorted from blood. Stated subset: CD45RA-negative fraction. CDR3 coding DNA: TGCGCCAGCAGTGTAAACCAAGAGACCCAGTACTTC. Its protein is CASSVNQETQYF.